The sample holds one count of the clone carrying this T cell receptor beta chain. Germline CDR1 SGHVS, CDR2 FNYEAQ. Trimming shortened V by 6 bases and J by 0 bases, and 7 bases separated the two germline ends. This CDR3 has 13 amino acids. These data originate in a study of blood T cell repertoires in COVID-19. This table comes from immunoSEQ multiplex PCR, and its TCRdb copy is limited to in-frame clones, with some not included. The sample has some 200,000 clones, roughly 86% seen once; the top ten hold 2.7%. The specimen sequenced was peripheral blood. This TCR derives from a man aged 35-49 years with active or convalescent COVID-19. The chain is built from TRBV7-6 and TRBJ2-3, with D perhaps TRBD1 (5 bases). The DNA for the CDR3 is TGTGCCAGCAGTAGACAGAGCACAGATACGCAGTATTTT. It translates to CASSRQSTDTQYF.